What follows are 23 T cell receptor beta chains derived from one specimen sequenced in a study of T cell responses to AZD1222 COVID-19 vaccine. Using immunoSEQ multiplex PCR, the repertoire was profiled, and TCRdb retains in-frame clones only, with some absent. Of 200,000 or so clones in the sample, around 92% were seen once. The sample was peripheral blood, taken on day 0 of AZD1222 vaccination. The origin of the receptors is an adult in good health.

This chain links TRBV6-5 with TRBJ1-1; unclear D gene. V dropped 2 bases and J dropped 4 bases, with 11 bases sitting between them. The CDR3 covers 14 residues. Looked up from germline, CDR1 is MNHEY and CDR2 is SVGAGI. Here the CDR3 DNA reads TGTGCCAGCAGTTACGGAGGGTTATCCACTGAAGCTTTCTTT. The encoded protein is CASSYGGLSTEAFF.

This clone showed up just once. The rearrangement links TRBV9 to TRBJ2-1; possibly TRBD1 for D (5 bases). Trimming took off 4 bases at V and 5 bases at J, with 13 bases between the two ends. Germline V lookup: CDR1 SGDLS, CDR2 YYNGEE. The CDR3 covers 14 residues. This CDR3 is CASSFLQENNEQFF. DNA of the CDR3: TGTGCCAGCAGCTTCCTACAGGAAAACAATGAGCAGTTCTTC. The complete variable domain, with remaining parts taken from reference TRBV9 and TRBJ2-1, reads DSGVTQTPKHLITATGQRVTLRCSPRSGDLSVYWYQQSLDQGLQFLIQYYNGEERAKGNILERFSAQQFPDLHSELNLSSLELGDSALYFCASSFLQENNEQFFGPGTRLTVL.

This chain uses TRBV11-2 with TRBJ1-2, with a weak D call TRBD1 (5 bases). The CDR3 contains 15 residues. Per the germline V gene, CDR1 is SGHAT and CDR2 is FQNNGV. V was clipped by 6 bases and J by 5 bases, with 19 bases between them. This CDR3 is CASSTYKGSSYGYTF. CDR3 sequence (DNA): TGTGCCAGCAGTACATATAAGGGGTCTTCTTATGGCTACACCTTC.

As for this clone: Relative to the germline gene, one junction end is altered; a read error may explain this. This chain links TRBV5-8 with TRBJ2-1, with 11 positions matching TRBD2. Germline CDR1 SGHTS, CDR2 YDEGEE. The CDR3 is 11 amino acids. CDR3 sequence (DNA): TGTGCCAGCAGCTATCTAGCGGGAGGCCTCTTC. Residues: CASSYLAGGLF. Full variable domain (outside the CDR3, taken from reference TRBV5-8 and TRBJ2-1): EAGVTQSPTHLIKTRGQQATLRCSPISGHTSVYWYQQALGLGLQFLLWYDEGEERNRGNFPPRFSGRQFPNYSSELNVNALELEDSALYLCASSYLAGGLFGPGTRLTVL.

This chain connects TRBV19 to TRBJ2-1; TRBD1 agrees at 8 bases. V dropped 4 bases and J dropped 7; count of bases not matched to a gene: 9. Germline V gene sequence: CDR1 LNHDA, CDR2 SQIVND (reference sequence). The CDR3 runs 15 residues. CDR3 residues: CASSNFDRGPNEQFF. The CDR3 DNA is TGTGCCAGTAGTAACTTCGACAGGGGACCGAATGAGCAGTTCTTC. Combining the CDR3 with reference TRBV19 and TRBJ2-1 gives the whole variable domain DGGITQSPKYLFRKEGQNVTLSCEQNLNHDAMYWYRQDPGQGLRLIYYSQIVNDFQKGDIAEGYSVSREKKESFPLTVTSAQKNPTAFYLCASSNFDRGPNEQFFGPGTRLTVL.

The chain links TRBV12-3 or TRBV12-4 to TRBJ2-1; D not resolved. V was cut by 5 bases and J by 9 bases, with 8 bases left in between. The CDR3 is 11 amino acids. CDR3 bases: TGTGCCAGCAGTCCGCATTCTGAGCAGTTCTTC. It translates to CASSPHSEQFF.

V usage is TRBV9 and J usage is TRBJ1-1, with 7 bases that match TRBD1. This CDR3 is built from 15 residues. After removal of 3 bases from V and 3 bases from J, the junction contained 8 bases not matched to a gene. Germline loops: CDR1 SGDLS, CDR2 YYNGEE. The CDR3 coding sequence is TGTGCCAGCAGCGCCTTACAGGGGTCTGACACTGAAGCTTTCTTT. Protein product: CASSALQGSDTEAFF.

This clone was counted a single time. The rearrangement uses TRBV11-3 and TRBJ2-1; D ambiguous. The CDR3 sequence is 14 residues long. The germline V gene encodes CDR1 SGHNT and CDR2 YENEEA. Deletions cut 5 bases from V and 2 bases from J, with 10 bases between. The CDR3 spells CASSVTGPYNEQFF. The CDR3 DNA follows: TGTGCCAGCAGCGTGACCGGTCCCTACAATGAGCAGTTCTTC.

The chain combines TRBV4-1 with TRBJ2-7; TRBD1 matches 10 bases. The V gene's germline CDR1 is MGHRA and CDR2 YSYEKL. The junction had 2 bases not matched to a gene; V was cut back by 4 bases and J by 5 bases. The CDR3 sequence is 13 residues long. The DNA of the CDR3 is TGCGCCAGCAGCCGGACAGGGGGAAACGAGCAGTACTTC. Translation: CASSRTGGNEQYF.

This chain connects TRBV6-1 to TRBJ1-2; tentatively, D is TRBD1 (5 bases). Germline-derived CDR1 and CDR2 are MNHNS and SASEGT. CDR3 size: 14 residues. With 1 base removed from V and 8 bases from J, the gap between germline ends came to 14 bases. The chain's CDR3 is CASSEGKGARGYTF. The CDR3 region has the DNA TGTGCCAGCAGTGAAGGGAAAGGGGCGCGGGGCTACACCTTC.

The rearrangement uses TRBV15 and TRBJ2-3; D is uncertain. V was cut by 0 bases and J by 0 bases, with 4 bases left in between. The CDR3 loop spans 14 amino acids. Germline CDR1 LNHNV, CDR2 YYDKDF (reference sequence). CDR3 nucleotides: TGTGCCACCAGCAGAGAATCTAGCACAGATACGCAGTATTTT. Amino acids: CATSRESSTDTQYF.

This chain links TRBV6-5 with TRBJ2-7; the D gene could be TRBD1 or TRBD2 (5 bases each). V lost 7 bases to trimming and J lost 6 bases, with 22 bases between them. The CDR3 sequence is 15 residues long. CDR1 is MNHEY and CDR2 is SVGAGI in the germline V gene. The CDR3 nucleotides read TGTGCCAGCACCCTGAACCCGGGACCGGACTCCGAGCAGTACTTC. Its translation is CASTLNPGPDSEQYF.

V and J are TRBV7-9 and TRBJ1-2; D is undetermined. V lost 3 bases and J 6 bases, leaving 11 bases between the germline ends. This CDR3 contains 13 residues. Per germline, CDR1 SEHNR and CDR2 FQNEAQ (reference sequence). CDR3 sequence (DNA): TGTGCCAGCAGCTTGGAGAAGTTGGATGGCTACACCTTC. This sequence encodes CASSLEKLDGYTF.

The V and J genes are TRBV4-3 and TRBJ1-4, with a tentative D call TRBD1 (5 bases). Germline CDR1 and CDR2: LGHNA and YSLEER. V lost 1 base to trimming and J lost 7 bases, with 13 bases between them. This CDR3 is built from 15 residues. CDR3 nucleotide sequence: TGCGCCAGCAGCCAAGGTGGAAGGGGCGGTGAAAAACTGTTTTTT. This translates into CASSQGGRGGEKLFF.

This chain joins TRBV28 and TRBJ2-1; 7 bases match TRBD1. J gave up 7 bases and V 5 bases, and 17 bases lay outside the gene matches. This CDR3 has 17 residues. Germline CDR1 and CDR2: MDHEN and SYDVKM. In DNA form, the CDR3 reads TGTGCCAGCAGTCCCAGGGGGTACCGGGACACAGGAAATGAGCAGTTCTTC. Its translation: CASSPRGYRDTGNEQFF.

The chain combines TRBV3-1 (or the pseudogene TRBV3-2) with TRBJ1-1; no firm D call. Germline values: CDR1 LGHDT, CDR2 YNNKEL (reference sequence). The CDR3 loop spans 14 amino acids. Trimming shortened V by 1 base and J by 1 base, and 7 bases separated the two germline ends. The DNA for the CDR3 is TGTGCCAGCAGCCAAGGTGCAGGGAACACTGAAGCTTTCTTT. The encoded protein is CASSQGAGNTEAFF.

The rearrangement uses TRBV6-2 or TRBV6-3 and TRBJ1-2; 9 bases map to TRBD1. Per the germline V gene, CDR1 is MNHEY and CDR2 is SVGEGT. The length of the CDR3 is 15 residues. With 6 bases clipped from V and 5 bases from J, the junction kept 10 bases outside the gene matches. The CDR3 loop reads CASSPLGTGIYGYTF. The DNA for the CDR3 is TGTGCCAGCAGCCCTCTCGGGACAGGGATTTATGGCTACACCTTC.

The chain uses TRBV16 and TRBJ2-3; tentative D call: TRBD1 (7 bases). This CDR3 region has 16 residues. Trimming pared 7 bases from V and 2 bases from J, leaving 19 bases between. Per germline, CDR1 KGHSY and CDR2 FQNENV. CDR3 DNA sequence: TGTGCCAGCACCTACGCTGGGGGGACAGACACAGATACGCAGTATTTT. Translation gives CASTYAGGTDTDTQYF.

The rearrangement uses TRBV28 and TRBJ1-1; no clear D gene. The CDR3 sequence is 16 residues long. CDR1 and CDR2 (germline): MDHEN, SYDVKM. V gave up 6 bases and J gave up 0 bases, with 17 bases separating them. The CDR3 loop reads CASSRRSMGLNTEAFF. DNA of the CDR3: TGTGCCAGCAGCCGGCGGAGTATGGGCTTGAACACTGAAGCTTTCTTT.

The CDR3 DNA reads TGCAGCGTTGAAACTAGCGGGGTTTACAATGAGCAGTTCTTC. Amino acids: CSVETSGVYNEQFF. The rearrangement joins TRBV29-1 to TRBJ2-1; 10 bases are shared with TRBD2. After removal of 2 bases from V and 4 bases from J, the junction contained 2 bases not matched to a gene. CDR1 and CDR2 (germline): SQVTM, ANQGSEA. The CDR3 has 14 amino acids.

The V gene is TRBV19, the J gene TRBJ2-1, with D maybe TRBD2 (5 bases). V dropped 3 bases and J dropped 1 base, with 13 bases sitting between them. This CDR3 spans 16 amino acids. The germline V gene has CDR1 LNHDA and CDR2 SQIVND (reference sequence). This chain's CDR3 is CASSMGSLPSYNEQFF. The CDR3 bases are TGTGCCAGTAGTATGGGGAGTCTACCTTCCTACAATGAGCAGTTCTTC.

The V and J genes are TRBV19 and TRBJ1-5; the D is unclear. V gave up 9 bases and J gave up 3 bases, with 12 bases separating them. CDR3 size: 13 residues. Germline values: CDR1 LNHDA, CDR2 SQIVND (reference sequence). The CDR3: CASSAMSNQPQHF. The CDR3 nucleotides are TGTGCCAGCTCCGCAATGTCCAATCAGCCCCAGCATTTT. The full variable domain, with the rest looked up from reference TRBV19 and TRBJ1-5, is DGGITQSPKYLFRKEGQNVTLSCEQNLNHDAMYWYRQDPGQGLRLIYYSQIVNDFQKGDIAEGYSVSREKKESFPLTVTSAQKNPTAFYLCASSAMSNQPQHFGDGTRLSIL.

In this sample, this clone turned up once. In DNA form, the CDR3 reads TGTGCCAGCAGTCCGCTATCTGTCAGGGGAACTGAAGCTTTCTTT. Its protein product is CASSPLSVRGTEAFF. The chain is built from TRBV28 and TRBJ1-1; tentatively, D is TRBD1 (6 bases). Germline V gene lookup returns CDR1 MDHEN and CDR2 SYDVKM. V lost 5 bases, J lost 5 bases, and 18 bases lay in between. The CDR3 length is 15 residues.